This T cell receptor beta chain was found in a study of T cell responses to AZD1222 COVID-19 vaccine. Findings and limits, study-wide: Regions 160-218 and 743-854 dominated among vaccine-associated CD4 TCRs spanning spike.

This clone was recorded once. The antigen is undetermined. The assay was immunoSEQ multiplex PCR, and TCRdb's table has in-frame clones only and misses some. This sample carries some 84,000 clones, over 75% of them seen once, and the ten largest clones take around 10%. This clonotype was sampled from an adult who received the AZD1222 COVID-19 vaccine. This sample comprised peripheral blood, obtained 28 days after the second AZD1222 dose.

The CDR3 DNA is TGTGCCAGCAGATCTAAACCCTCACAGAGGATCCGTAACTATGGCTACACCTTC. It yields the protein CASRSKPSQRIRNYGYTF. The chain couples TRBV28 to TRBJ1-2; D unclear. V was clipped by 6 bases and J by 1 base, with 24 bases between them. This CDR3 comprises 18 residues. CDR1 is MDHEN and CDR2 is SYDVKM in the germline V gene.